Listed here are 20 T cell receptor beta chains from one sample, sequenced in a study of blood T cell repertoires in COVID-19. Assay used: immunoSEQ multiplex PCR; TCRdb lists only in-frame clones, some missing. The data contain about 400,000 clones, around 90% of them seen just once; the ten biggest clones take up roughly 2%. Sequenced input: PBMCs or T cells enriched from blood (not recorded which). The receptors stem from a woman aged 40 to 49 with acute COVID-19.

The V call is TRBV27, the J call TRBJ2-7; 7 nucleotides agree with TRBD1. The CDR3 length is 15 residues. The junction had 3 bases not matched to a gene; V was cut back by 1 base and J by 0 bases. CDR1 and CDR2 from the germline V gene are MNHEY and SMNVEV (reference sequence). CDR3 in amino acids: CASSLYRDSSYEQYF. CDR3 nucleotides: TGTGCCAGCAGTTTATACCGGGACAGCTCCTACGAGCAGTACTTC.

The chain joins TRBV2 to TRBJ1-5; D gene unclear. The CDR3 has 14 amino acids. Germline V gives CDR1 SNHLY, CDR2 FYNNEI. With 6 bases removed from V and 5 bases from J, the gap between germline ends came to 14 bases. This chain's CDR3 is CASSATEFYQPQHF. The DNA of the CDR3 is TGTGCCAGCAGCGCGACGGAGTTCTATCAGCCCCAGCATTTT.

The J gene is TRBJ1-2, the V gene TRBV30, with D tentatively TRBD1 (6 bases). Per germline, CDR1 GTSNPN and CDR2 SVGIG (reference sequence). This CDR3 comprises 15 residues. V gave up 1 base and J gave up 0 bases, with 12 bases separating them. The CDR3 sequence: CAWSGTGQPNYGYTF. CDR3 sequence (DNA): TGTGCCTGGAGTGGGACGGGACAACCTAACTATGGCTACACCTTC.

V is TRBV5-8 and J is TRBJ1-2; D remains unclear. The germline V gene has CDR1 SGHTS and CDR2 YDEGEE. CDR3 length: 14 amino acids. Trimming stripped 1 base from V and 3 bases from J, with 10 bases between. In DNA, the CDR3 is TGTGCCAGCAGCTTGTGGCAGGAAGACTATGGCTACACCTTC. It translates to CASSLWQEDYGYTF.

This clone was recorded many times. The sample carries other DNA sequences with the same CDR3. V and J are TRBV19 and TRBJ1-5; tentatively, D is TRBD1 (6 bases). V was shortened by 3 bases and J by 2 bases, with 8 bases between the two germline ends. Germline CDR1 reads LNHDA; CDR2 reads SQIVND (reference sequence). There are 14 residues in the CDR3. The CDR3 spells CASSMSGGNQPQHF. CDR3 in DNA: TGTGCCAGTAGTATGTCAGGGGGCAATCAGCCCCAGCATTTT.

The chain joins TRBV27 to TRBJ1-2; 9 positions agree with TRBD1. V trimming: 1 base; J trimming: 5 bases; junction bases outside the gene matches: 2. Germline V gene lookup returns CDR1 MNHEY and CDR2 SMNVEV (reference sequence). The CDR3 runs to 14 residues. CDR3 nucleotides: TGTGCCAGCAGTTTATTACAGGGGGCTTATGGCTACACCTTC. Its protein is CASSLLQGAYGYTF.

The chain is built from TRBV30 and TRBJ2-1; TRBD2 is a possible D gene (6 bases). Germline CDR1 and CDR2: GTSNPN and SVGIG (reference sequence). The CDR3 spans 11 residues. V was shortened by 0 bases and J by 10 bases, with 7 bases between the two germline ends. The CDR3 nucleotides read TGTGCCTGGAGTGTGGCGGGGGAGCAGTTCTTC. Translated: CAWSVAGEQFF.

The V call is TRBV6-1, the J call TRBJ1-1; D unresolved. This CDR3 comprises 14 residues. V gave up 3 bases and J gave up 3 bases, with 11 bases separating them. In germline, CDR1 is MNHNS, CDR2 SASEGT. CDR3 sequence reads: CASSDLSTYTEAFF. The CDR3 DNA sequence: TGTGCCAGCAGTGATCTATCCACCTACACTGAAGCTTTCTTT.

As DNA, the CDR3 is TGTGCCAGCAGCCCCCTCTCCGGGGAGCTGTTTTTT. As protein: CASSPLSGELFF. The V gene is TRBV7-9, the J gene TRBJ2-2, with unresolved D. This CDR3 comprises 12 residues. V was pared by 5 bases and J by 6 bases, with 7 bases between. Germline CDR1 and CDR2: SEHNR and FQNEAQ (reference sequence).

V gene TRBV3-1 (or the pseudogene TRBV3-2) combines with J gene TRBJ1-2; D is unclear. The V gene's germline CDR1 is LGHDT and CDR2 YNNKEL (reference sequence). Trimming cost V 3 bases and J 6 bases, with 5 bases left between them. The CDR3 is 11 residues long. The CDR3 sequence: CASSHPNGYTF. Written as DNA, the CDR3 is TGTGCCAGCAGCCACCCCAATGGCTACACCTTC.

This chain links TRBV24-1 with TRBJ2-5; 9 nucleotides agree with TRBD1. V shed 4 bases, J shed 5 bases, and the junction held 10 bases outside the gene matches. The CDR3 runs to 16 residues. From germline, CDR1 is KGHDR and CDR2 SFDVKD. The CDR3 region has the DNA TGTGCCACCAGTGAACATCCTGGACAGGGGATGGAGACCCAGTACTTC. It is translated as CATSEHPGQGMETQYF.

The chain carries TRBV27 and TRBJ2-4; D gene unclear. V gave up 6 bases and J gave up 3 bases, with 12 bases separating them. This CDR3 is 14 amino acids long. Per the germline V gene, CDR1 is MNHEY and CDR2 is SMNVEV (reference sequence). Here the CDR3 reads CASRTLLGKNIQYF. The CDR3 DNA sequence: TGTGCCAGCAGGACTTTACTGGGCAAAAACATTCAGTACTTC.

The V and J genes are TRBV3-1 (or the pseudogene TRBV3-2) and TRBJ2-5, with a weak D call TRBD1 (5 bases). This CDR3 has 14 residues. Germline V CDR1 and CDR2: LGHDT, YNNKEL (reference sequence). V lost 3 bases and J lost 6, with 14 bases in between. The CDR3 here is CASSQLGAGKTQYF. Written as DNA, the CDR3 is TGTGCCAGCAGCCAGCTAGGGGCTGGGAAGACCCAGTACTTC.

This chain connects TRBV25-1 to TRBJ1-3, with D possibly matching TRBD1 (6 bases). With 6 bases removed from V and 0 bases from J, the gap between germline ends came to 12 bases. In germline, CDR1 is MGHDK, CDR2 SYGVNS. The CDR3 totals 15 residues. This chain's CDR3 is CASSEGTYSGNTIYF. As DNA, the CDR3 is TGTGCCAGCAGCGAAGGGACATACTCTGGAAACACCATATATTTT.

The rearrangement uses TRBV18 and TRBJ2-7; 9 bases are shared with TRBD2. The CDR3 runs 14 residues. The germline V gene encodes CDR1 KGHSH and CDR2 LQKENI. Losses at the gene ends were 5 bases for V and 3 bases for J; bases not matched to a gene: 5. In nucleotides, the CDR3 is TGTGCCAGCTCAAACAGCGGGGGGAGCTACGAGCAGTACTTC. This translates into CASSNSGGSYEQYF.

The chain employs TRBV29-1 and TRBJ2-6, with 8 bases identical to TRBD1. J lost 0 bases, V lost 7 bases, and 5 bases had no gene match. The CDR3 totals 15 residues. CDR1 and CDR2 from the germline V gene are SQVTM and ANQGSEA. The CDR3 spells CSAGTGSSGANVLTF. CDR3 DNA sequence: TGCAGCGCCGGGACAGGATCCTCTGGGGCCAACGTCCTGACTTTC.

The chain couples TRBV7-9 to TRBJ1-5; D gene uncertain. CDR1 and CDR2 from the germline V gene are SEHNR and FQNEAQ (reference sequence). V shed 1 base and J shed 4 bases, with 5 bases lying between them. This CDR3 spans 13 amino acids. The CDR3 DNA reads TGTGCCAGCAGCTTAGGGGCAAATCAGCCCCAGCATTTT. Its protein is CASSLGANQPQHF. The whole variable domain, filled in from reference TRBV7-9 and TRBJ1-5, reads DTGVSQNPRHKITKRGQNVTFRCDPISEHNRLYWYRQTLGQGPEFLTYFQNEAQLEKSRLLSDRFSAERPKGSFSTLEIQRTEQGDSAMYLCASSLGANQPQHFGDGTRLSIL.

This clone was observed a single time. This chain uses TRBV19 with TRBJ2-1; 7 bases line up with TRBD1. The length of the CDR3 is 17 residues. J lost 1 base, V lost 6 bases, and 12 bases had no gene match. Germline CDR1 reads LNHDA; CDR2 reads SQIVND (reference sequence). CDR3 sequence: CASRPGQKIISYNEQFF. The CDR3 DNA sequence: TGTGCCAGTAGGCCGGGACAGAAAATAATTTCCTACAATGAGCAGTTCTTC.

This clone was seen a single time. The chain couples TRBV2 to TRBJ2-1, with 13 bases aligning to TRBD2. The V segment lost 8 bases and the J segment 9 bases; nucleotides outside the gene matches: 10. Germline CDR1 reads SNHLY; CDR2 reads FYNNEI. This CDR3 has 15 residues. CDR3 sequence (DNA): TGTGCCAGCTCCCCTCGACTAGCGGGGGGAGCTGAGCAGTTCTTC. Encoded protein: CASSPRLAGGAEQFF.

The V and J genes are TRBV28 and TRBJ1-2, with 7 bases identical to TRBD1. V shed 6 bases, J shed 7 bases, and the junction held 8 bases outside the gene matches. Germline lookup yields CDR1 MDHEN and CDR2 SYDVKM. The CDR3 covers 13 residues. The CDR3 here is CASSTGTAIGYTF. CDR3 coding DNA: TGTGCCAGCAGCACCGGGACAGCAATTGGCTACACCTTC.